One sample yielded the 6 T cell receptor beta chains listed below, sequenced in a study of long-term antiretroviral therapy in people with HIV. Survey level was the resolution at which the v3.0 immunoSEQ assay ran. Profiling relied on immunoSEQ multiplex PCR, and the TCRdb table lists in-frame clones only, not all of them. The data contain roughly 20,000 clones, more than 75% of them singletons. The specimen comprised unsorted PBMCs, sampled 2.3 years after starting antiretroviral therapy. These receptors all stem from a man in his sixties with HIV.

The CDR3 bases are TGTGCCAGCAGCTTATCTTTTATGGCGGGAGGGCCCACCGGGGAGCTGTTTTTT. Protein sequence: CASSLSFMAGGPTGELFF. This chain uses TRBV7-3 with TRBJ2-2; 9 nucleotides match TRBD2. In germline, CDR1 is SGHTA, CDR2 FQGTGA. Unmatched junction bases numbered 11, after V lost 2 bases and J lost 4 bases. The CDR3 is 18 amino acids.

This chain joins TRBV2 and TRBJ2-3; 7 bases agree with TRBD2. V was clipped by 3 bases and J by 6 bases; unmatched bases: 18. There are 18 residues in the CDR3. Germline V gene sequence: CDR1 SNHLY, CDR2 FYNNEI. CDR3 nucleotides: TGTGCCAGCAGTGATTCGGTGAGGCGGGGGACCTCTCGGGATACGCAGTATTTT. It specifies CASSDSVRRGTSRDTQYF.

The V and J genes are TRBV7-2 and TRBJ1-2, with 9 bases lining up with TRBD1. V gave up 5 bases and J gave up 7 bases; unmatched junction bases: 8. The CDR3 consists of 14 residues. Germline V gene sequence: CDR1 SGHTA, CDR2 FQGNSA. In nucleotides, the CDR3 is TGTGCCAGCAGCACCACCGGGACAGGGTTTGGCTACACCTTC. Residues: CASSTTGTGFGYTF.

V gene TRBV15 combines with J gene TRBJ2-7; the match to TRBD2 covers 7 bases. J lost 5 bases, V lost 8 bases, and 15 bases had no gene match. The CDR3 is 15 residues long. The V gene's germline CDR1 is LNHNV and CDR2 YYDKDF (reference sequence). This CDR3 is CATRGGDLSLDEQYF. CDR3 DNA sequence: TGTGCCACCCGCGGGGGAGACCTCAGTCTTGACGAGCAGTACTTC.

V gene TRBV7-8 combines with J gene TRBJ2-7; 10 bases agree with TRBD2. This CDR3 is built from 17 residues. J lost 2 bases, V lost 5 bases, and 12 bases had no gene match. Looked up from germline, CDR1 is SGHVS and CDR2 is FQNEAQ. The CDR3 DNA reads TGTGCCAGCAGCCTCATAATTGGACTAGCGGAAGCCTACGAGCAGTACTTC. This gives the protein CASSLIIGLAEAYEQYF.

The chain uses TRBV7-9 and TRBJ2-3; 11 bases are shared with TRBD2. V shed 5 bases and J 4 bases; nucleotides not matched to a gene: 14. This CDR3 contains 18 residues. Germline CDR1 and CDR2: SEHNR and FQNEAQ (reference sequence). The CDR3 DNA reads TGTGCCAGCAGCAGGCCCCTTAGCGGGGGGGCCGGATCAGATACGCAGTATTTT. It encodes CASSRPLSGGAGSDTQYF.